What follows describes a single TCR beta chain. The antigen is not known. V gave up 2 bases and J gave up 5 bases, with 10 bases separating them. The germline V gene has CDR1 SGHNT and CDR2 YENEEA. The CDR3 is 14 amino acids. The data derive from a study of T-cell memory formation after mild COVID-19. Turning to the study itself: TCR clusters mostly belonged to single donors. Overall study findings and caveats: Some clones that responded were present in memory (sampled pre-infection), which suggests cross-reactive memory joined. For contracting clones, CD4+ ones sat mainly in CM and EM, CD8+ in EMRA. A balance of CD4 and CD8 characterized clones contracting day 15 to 85, whereas later expanders leaned CD4+.

A single record per CDR3 protein comes from TCRdb applying MiXCR to the 5' RACE reads. The sample has about 620,000 distinct CDR3 sequences; about a sixth are singletons. V usage is TRBV11-3 and J usage is TRBJ2-1; D gene uncertain. The specimen sequenced was PBMCs or a T cell subset sorted from them (not recorded which). This TCR derives from an adult woman who had mild COVID-19 (a few samples of this study predate the infection). Cell type and time point are not known. CDR3 protein: CASSLNHVNNEQFF. CDR3 DNA: TGTGCCAGCAGCTTAAATCACGTAAACAATGAGCAGTTCTTC.